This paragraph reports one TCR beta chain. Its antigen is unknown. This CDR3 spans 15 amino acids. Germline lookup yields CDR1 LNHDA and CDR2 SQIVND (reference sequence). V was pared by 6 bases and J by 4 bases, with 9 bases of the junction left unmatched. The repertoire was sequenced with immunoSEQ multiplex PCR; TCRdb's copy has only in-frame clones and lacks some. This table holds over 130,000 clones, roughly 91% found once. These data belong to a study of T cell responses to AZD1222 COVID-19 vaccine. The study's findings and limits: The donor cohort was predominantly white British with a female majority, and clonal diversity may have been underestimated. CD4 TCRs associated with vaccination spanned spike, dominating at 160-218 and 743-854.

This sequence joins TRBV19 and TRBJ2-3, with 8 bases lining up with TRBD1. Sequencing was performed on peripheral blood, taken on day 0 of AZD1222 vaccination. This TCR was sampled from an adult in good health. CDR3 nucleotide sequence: TGTGCCAGTAGGGAGGGCAGGGGGCCGTCAGATACGCAGTATTTT. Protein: CASREGRGPSDTQYF.